The rows below give T cell receptor beta chains drawn from one sample of a study of OX40 agonist ivuxolimab in advanced cancers. Clones were read by immunoSEQ multiplex PCR, and TCRdb kept only the in-frame ones, dropping some. The data hold roughly 60,000 clones, with 80% to 90% observed a single time. The sample was CD4+ or CD8+ T cells sorted from blood, taken in a trial of the OX40 agonist ivuxolimab. These TCRs come from an adult with an advanced solid tumor such as melanoma, head and neck, liver or kidney cancer. CDR3s leave out the opening cysteine and the closing phenylalanine or tryptophan. Rows may omit the clone size; those that give it use once, few, many or a size class.

size: once; V: TRBV5-1; CDR3: ASSLATGDGPQY
size: -; V: TRBV28; CDR3: ASSSYEDSYGYT
size: -; V: TRBV6-1; CDR3: ASMRRSDQPQH
size: once; V: TRBV7-2; CDR3: ASSPSPPPAF
size: -; V: TRBV18; CDR3: ASSPGTGGSPLH
size: few; V: TRBV28; CDR3: ASSHSWAAGGETQY
size: -; V: TRBV10-3; CDR3: AISENLATGDNEQF
size: -; V: TRBV28; CDR3: ASSFLGGEQY
size: -; V: TRBV19; CDR3: ASTRTGDSNQPQH
size: -; V: TRBV7-9; CDR3: AWGGQANEKLF
size: once; V: TRBV7-2; CDR3: AAAKRGGPH
size: once; V: TRBV18; CDR3: ASSPGAFSGNTIY
size: -; V: TRBV21-1; CDR3: ASSRVTLQWPDDTEAF
size: -; V: TRBV4-2; CDR3: ASSQAADRGSYEQY
size: -; V: TRBV5-4; CDR3: ASSPGGHNTGELF
size: once; V: TRBV28; CDR3: ASSSFRGYTEAF
size: -; V: TRBV28; CDR3: ASRPPGTPSTGELF
size: -; V: TRBV7-9; CDR3: ASSFQSGGGNEKLF
size: -; V: TRBV11-2; CDR3: ASSFTDNYGYT